Listed below are T cell receptor beta chains from one sample, sequenced in a study of blood T cell repertoires in COVID-19. The data were produced by immunoSEQ multiplex PCR, yet TCRdb's version contains in-frame clones alone and is incomplete. The sample shows 30,000 or so clones, around 89% of them seen only once. Sequencing was carried out using peripheral blood. The source is a human donor in a cohort sampled during active COVID-19. CDR3s include the opening cysteine and the closing phenylalanine or tryptophan. The D gene is left open where the match is weak. Clone size is stated in some rows and not others, as once, few, many or a class when expanded.

v_call	clone_size	d_call	j_call	cdr3_aa	cdr3_nt
TRBV28	NA	TRBD1	TRBJ2-5	CATSGQGGLETQYF	TGTGCCACCTCGGGACAGGGAGGTCTGGAGACCCAGTACTTC
TRBV6-5	NA	NA	TRBJ2-7	CASSLAGTYEQYF	TGTGCCAGCAGTCTAGCCGGGACCTACGAGCAGTACTTC
TRBV30	NA	NA	TRBJ2-7	CAWSGAAGTENYEQYF	TGTGCCTGGAGTGGGGCCGCGGGGACAGAAAACTACGAGCAGTACTTC
TRBV4-1	few	NA	TRBJ1-2	CASSQEHMIVYGYTF	TGCGCCAGCAGCCAAGAGCACATGATCGTCTATGGCTACACCTTC
TRBV27	NA	TRBD2	TRBJ2-1	CASSSRTSGGNYQYNEQFF	TGTGCCAGCAGTTCCCGGACTAGCGGGGGGAACTACCAGTACAATGAGCAGTTCTTC
TRBV7-2	NA	TRBD1	TRBJ1-2	CASSLDFSPGQGLIGYTF	TGTGCCAGCAGCTTAGACTTTTCACCGGGACAGGGGCTTATAGGCTACACCTTC
TRBV7-9	NA	NA	TRBJ2-1	CASSSYTAPYNEQFF	TGTGCCAGCAGCTCCTATACAGCTCCCTACAATGAGCAGTTCTTC
TRBV3-1/TRBV3-2	NA	NA	TRBJ2-7	CASSEGFGYEQYF	TGTGCCAGCAGCGAAGGATTCGGGTACGAGCAGTACTTC
TRBV9	NA	NA	TRBJ1-2	CASSVTEENYGYTF	TGTGCCAGCAGTGTGACCGAGGAGAACTATGGCTACACCTTC
TRBV6-5	NA	NA	TRBJ2-1	CASTPQQGYNEQFF	TGTGCCAGCACCCCTCAGCAGGGCTACAATGAGCAGTTCTTC
TRBV5-6	once	NA	TRBJ1-2	CASSPTMDKNYGYTF	TGTGCCAGCAGCCCTACCATGGACAAGAACTATGGCTACACCTTC
TRBV19	few	TRBD2	TRBJ2-1	CASSLFGTSGEYNEQFF	TGTGCCAGTAGTCTGTTCGGGACTAGCGGGGAGTACAATGAGCAGTTCTTC
TRBV30	NA	TRBD1	TRBJ1-5	CAWNGQGTQPQHF	TGTGCCTGGAATGGACAGGGCACTCAGCCCCAGCATTTT
TRBV7-9	NA	TRBD1	TRBJ1-4	CASSLTTGGTNEKLFF	TGTGCCAGCAGCTTAACGACAGGGGGAACTAATGAAAAACTGTTTTTT
TRBV24-1	NA	NA	TRBJ1-5	CATSDHRVGNQPQHF	TGTGCCACCAGTGATCACAGGGTAGGCAATCAGCCCCAGCATTTT
TRBV5-5	few	NA	TRBJ2-7	CASSLSGPVLGYEQYF	TGTGCCAGCAGCTTGTCAGGGCCCGTACTGGGCTACGAGCAGTACTTC
TRBV6-1	NA	NA	TRBJ2-1	CASSESWGIYNEQFF	TGTGCCAGCAGTGAATCGTGGGGCATCTACAATGAGCAGTTCTTC
TRBV5-1	NA	TRBD1	TRBJ1-1	CASSLEAGQGNTEAFF	TGCGCCAGCAGCTTGGAAGCGGGACAGGGGAACACTGAAGCTTTCTTT
TRBV7-2	NA	NA	TRBJ1-1	CASTPRGGTGTEAFF	TGTGCCAGCACCCCCCGAGGGGGTACGGGCACTGAAGCTTTCTTT
TRBV30	once	NA	TRBJ2-3	CAWIQSGTQYF	TGTGCCTGGATCCAAAGCGGGACGCAGTATTTT
TRBV18	NA	NA	TRBJ2-7	CASSPPIRGFYEQYF	TGTGCCAGCTCACCACCGATTAGGGGATTCTACGAGCAGTACTTC
TRBV4-2	NA	TRBD1	TRBJ1-1	CASSQEKGQGTEAFF	TGTGCCAGCAGCCAAGAGAAGGGACAGGGCACTGAAGCTTTCTTT
TRBV5-1	NA	TRBD2	TRBJ2-1	CASSSAGGSYNEQFF	TGCGCCAGCAGCTCAGCGGGGGGTTCCTACAATGAGCAGTTCTTC
TRBV7-8	NA	NA	TRBJ2-7	CASSLVSGWEQYF	TGTGCCAGCAGCTTAGTTTCAGGGTGGGAGCAGTACTTC
TRBV7-2	NA	TRBD2	TRBJ2-3	CASSTKVAGVSDTQYF	TGTGCCAGCAGCACTAAGGTAGCGGGGGTGTCAGATACGCAGTATTTT
TRBV2	NA	TRBD1	TRBJ1-6	CASSTVPGQGAPYNSPLHF	TGTGCCAGCAGTACCGTCCCGGGACAGGGGGCGCCCTATAATTCACCCCTCCACTTT
TRBV19	NA	NA	TRBJ2-7	CASSLKDSGYYEQYF	TGTGCCAGTAGTCTAAAGGACAGCGGATACTACGAGCAGTACTTC
TRBV12-3/TRBV12-4	NA	NA	TRBJ2-5	CASTRGAGTQYF	TGTGCCAGCACCCGGGGGGCGGGGACCCAGTACTTC
TRBV5-1	NA	TRBD1	TRBJ2-7	CASSLGQVGAYEQYF	TGCGCCAGCAGCTTAGGACAGGTGGGGGCCTACGAGCAGTACTTC
TRBV5-3	NA	NA	TRBJ1-1	CARSLAVAAEAFF	TGTGCCAGAAGCTTGGCCGTAGCTGCGGAGGCTTTCTTT
TRBV5-4	NA	NA	TRBJ2-7	CASSHGGRSYEQYF	TGTGCCAGCAGCCACGGGGGGCGCTCCTACGAGCAGTACTTC
TRBV18	once	NA	TRBJ2-5	CASSYAGETQYF	TGTGCCAGCTCCTACGCGGGGGAGACCCAGTACTTC
TRBV7-2	NA	NA	TRBJ2-1	CASNRGTGGGKGEQFF	TGTGCCAGCAACCGTGGAACGGGGGGCGGTAAAGGCGAGCAGTTCTTC
TRBV2	NA	NA	TRBJ2-5	CASSVGGSGETQYF	TGTGCCAGCAGTGTGGGGGGATCTGGGGAGACCCAGTACTTC
TRBV19	NA	NA	TRBJ1-1	CASSIEGRNTEAFF	TGTGCCAGTAGTATAGAAGGGAGGAACACTGAAGCTTTCTTT
TRBV2	NA	NA	TRBJ2-7	CASSRVGQGLSYEQYF	TGTGCCAGCAGTCGGGTTGGGCAGGGCCTCTCCTACGAGCAGTACTTC
TRBV2	NA	TRBD1	TRBJ2-1	CASTPDRAYNEQFF	TGTGCCAGCACTCCGGACAGGGCATACAATGAGCAGTTCTTC
TRBV6-5	NA	NA	TRBJ2-2	CASSRQGGGTGELFF	TGTGCCAGCAGTCGACAGGGAGGAGGCACCGGGGAGCTGTTTTTT
TRBV11-3	NA	TRBD2	TRBJ2-3	CASSYYSGGATDTQYF	TGTGCCAGCAGTTACTATAGCGGGGGGGCCACAGATACGCAGTATTTT
TRBV7-9	NA	TRBD1	TRBJ1-1	CASSFGQGGTEAFF	TGTGCCAGCAGCTTCGGACAGGGGGGCACTGAAGCTTTCTTT
TRBV3-1/TRBV3-2	NA	NA	TRBJ1-1	CASSQGRLGNTEAFF	TGTGCCAGCAGCCAAGGGAGGCTGGGGAACACTGAAGCTTTCTTT
TRBV5-1	NA	TRBD1	TRBJ1-2	CASSTGTGNGYTF	TGCGCCAGCAGCACCGGGACAGGGAATGGCTACACCTTC
TRBV4-1	NA	NA	TRBJ1-2	CASSQGQGTADGYTF	TGCGCCAGCAGCCAAGGGCAGGGGACGGCAGATGGCTACACCTTC
TRBV5-4	NA	TRBD1	TRBJ2-5	CASSLAGGQETQYF	TGTGCCAGCAGCTTGGCAGGGGGACAAGAGACCCAGTACTTC
TRBV7-3	NA	NA	TRBJ2-2	CASSPKRGSTGELFF	TGTGCCAGCAGCCCAAAGCGAGGTAGCACCGGGGAGCTGTTTTTT
TRBV5-1	NA	NA	TRBJ1-1	CASSAGPGDGTEAFF	TGCGCCAGCAGCGCCGGGCCCGGGGATGGCACTGAAGCTTTCTTT
TRBV20-1	NA	NA	TRBJ2-2	CSASSGTGELFF	TGCAGTGCTAGTTCGGGGACCGGGGAGCTGTTTTTT
TRBV6-5	NA	NA	TRBJ2-2	CASSYSGSGPTGELFF	TGTGCCAGCAGTTACTCGGGTAGCGGCCCCACCGGGGAGCTGTTTTTT
TRBV25-1	NA	NA	TRBJ1-4	CASSAQGGWSEKLFF	TGTGCCAGCAGTGCCCAGGGAGGGTGGAGTGAAAAACTGTTTTTT
TRBV30	NA	NA	TRBJ1-5	CAWSVAGQPQHF	TGTGCCTGGAGTGTGGCGGGACAGCCCCAGCATTTT
TRBV27	once	NA	TRBJ1-6	CASSLEGGFGGNSPLHF	TGTGCCAGCAGTTTAGAGGGGGGGTTTGGTGGCAATTCACCCCTCCACTTT
TRBV5-4	few	TRBD1	TRBJ1-1	CASSSPHQGGDDTEAFF	TGTGCCAGCAGCTCCCCCCATCAGGGGGGCGATGACACTGAAGCTTTCTTT